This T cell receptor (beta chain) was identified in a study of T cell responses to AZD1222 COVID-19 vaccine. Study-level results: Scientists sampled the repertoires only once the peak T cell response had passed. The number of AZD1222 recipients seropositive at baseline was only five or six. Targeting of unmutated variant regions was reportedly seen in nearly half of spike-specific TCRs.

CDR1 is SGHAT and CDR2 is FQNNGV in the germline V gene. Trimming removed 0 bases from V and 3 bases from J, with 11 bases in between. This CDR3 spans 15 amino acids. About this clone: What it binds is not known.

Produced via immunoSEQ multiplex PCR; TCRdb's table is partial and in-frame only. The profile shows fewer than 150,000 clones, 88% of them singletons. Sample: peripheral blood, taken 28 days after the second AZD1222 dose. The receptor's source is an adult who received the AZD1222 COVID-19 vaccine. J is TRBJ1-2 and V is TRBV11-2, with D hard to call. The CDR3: CASSLEYEVDYGYTF. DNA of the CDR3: TGTGCCAGCAGCTTAGAATACGAGGTAGACTATGGCTACACCTTC.